This T cell receptor (beta chain) was sequenced during a study of breast tumors, draining lymph nodes, adjacent tissues (dated by TCRdb to about 2016). Broadly, across the study: TCR beta repertoires were compared across tumor, adjacent nontumor tissue and axillary lymph nodes obtained from breast cancer patients. The study was designed to assess the relationships and possible T-cell exchange between tumor, surrounding tissue and draining lymph node repertoires in human breast cancer.

The reads were generated on an Illumina HiSeq 2000. Multiplex PCR amplification was used to generate the TCR beta chain libraries. The amplified TCR beta chain products were analyzed by high-throughput sequencing. Using fastp at Q25 and MiXCR, TCRdb reprocessed the public reads and kept productive beta chains. Each CDR3 protein appears once, grouped with its most common genes and DNA. A total of over 150,000 distinct CDR3 sequences appear in this sample, 30% to 35% of them only once. The ten top clones hold 4% to 5.5% of the sample. The CDR3, cysteine through phenylalanine, is 17 amino acids long. Left in the record is the CDR3 DNA by itself, 51 bases read in frame from the first base. Looking up the germline V gene yields CDR1 SGHVS and CDR2 FQNEAQ. From V the trimming removes 2 bases and from J it removes 2 bases, while the gene matches leave 9 bases of the junction unaccounted for. Lymph node samples came from the axillary draining lymph nodes of breast cancer patients.

This clonotype was counted at least ten times. There is no known antigen for this receptor. Base-call qualities are not available, and no considerably larger clone is one nucleotide away. Broader findings and caveats from the paper: A scenario in which most tumor T cells derive from the lymph node and then expand within tumor tissue was judged to be consistent with the data. The conclusion that tumor T cells originate in lymph nodes was presented as consistent with a hypothesis rather than as directly demonstrated. Tumor T-cell repertoires showed less diversity than lymph node repertoires and more diversity than nontumor tissue repertoires, and tumor T-cell repertoires showed preferential V and J gene usage. Tumor and nontumor tissue repertoires were significantly more similar in luminal-like than in basal-like breast cancer.

The source of this sequence is a female donor with breast cancer. Some clones in this sample may be carry-over from other donors' samples. Material for sequencing was axillary lymph node tissue. The chain was built from TRBV7-8 and TRBJ2-1, and 7 junctional nucleotides match TRBD1. The sequence in DNA is TGTGCCAGCAGCTTATCCGGTCAGGGGGTGACCTACAATGAGCAGTTCTTC. It codes for CASSLSGQGVTYNEQFF.